This passage covers 29 T cell receptor beta chains from one sample sequenced in a study of blood T cell repertoires in COVID-19. Sequencing used immunoSEQ multiplex PCR; TCRdb keeps in-frame clones, though not all of them. The profile shows tens of thousands of clones, around 83% of them singletons. The sample was peripheral blood. These receptors were collected from a man in his fifties or sixties with active COVID-19.

The chain recombines TRBV13 with TRBJ2-1, with D perhaps TRBD2 (5 bases). The CDR3 has 13 amino acids. Germline CDR1 reads PRHDT; CDR2 reads FYEKMQ (reference sequence). Deletions cut 2 bases from V and 9 bases from J, with 11 bases between. The CDR3 sequence: CASSLRDMGEQFF. CDR3 coding DNA: TGTGCCAGCAGCTTACGGGATATGGGTGAGCAGTTCTTC.

The chain joins TRBV7-3 to TRBJ1-1; tentative D call: TRBD1 (5 bases). The germline V gene encodes CDR1 SGHTA and CDR2 FQGTGA. This CDR3 is 13 amino acids long. Trimming took 1 base from V and 5 from J, leaving 8 bases between them. CDR3: CASSLSDSTEAFF. The CDR3 DNA is TGTGCCAGCAGCTTAAGCGACAGTACTGAAGCTTTCTTT.

The chain joins TRBV3-1 (or the pseudogene TRBV3-2) to TRBJ2-7; no clear D gene. Germline CDR1 LGHDT, CDR2 YNNKEL (reference sequence). This CDR3 is built from 12 residues. With 4 bases removed from V and 7 bases from J, the gap between germline ends came to 11 bases. CDR3 protein: CASSLISGEQYF. As DNA, the CDR3 is TGTGCCAGCAGCCTTATCTCCGGGGAGCAGTACTTC.

This chain connects TRBV11-2 to TRBJ2-2, with D possibly TRBD2 on 5 matching bases. V was clipped by 1 base and J by 0 bases, with 9 bases between them. Germline CDR1 and CDR2: SGHAT and FQNNGV. The length of the CDR3 is 16 residues. The CDR3 DNA reads TGTGCCAGCAGCTTAGTCCTAGCTGCGAACACCGGGGAGCTGTTTTTT. Encoded protein: CASSLVLAANTGELFF.

V and J are TRBV4-1 and TRBJ2-5; 10 positions match TRBD2. V gave up 0 bases and J gave up 6 bases; unmatched junction bases: 13. Germline V gene lookup returns CDR1 MGHRA and CDR2 YSYEKL. The CDR3 is made up of 18 amino acids. This chain's CDR3 is CASSQDGSGGPRTKTQYF. The CDR3 nucleotides read TGCGCCAGCAGCCAAGACGGTAGCGGGGGGCCAAGAACGAAGACCCAGTACTTC.

The V gene is TRBV7-3, the J gene TRBJ2-2; weak D call: TRBD2 (6 bases). The CDR3 runs 16 residues. V lost 1 base, J lost 0 bases, and 9 bases lay in between. The germline V gene encodes CDR1 SGHTA and CDR2 FQGTGA. The CDR3 DNA sequence: TGTGCCAGCAGCTTAATTGGGGGGACGAACACCGGGGAGCTGTTTTTT. It translates to CASSLIGGTNTGELFF.

This clone was seen more than once but under ten times. This chain links TRBV6-2 or TRBV6-3 with TRBJ2-1; 7 positions agree with TRBD1. CDR3 length: 14 amino acids. Germline CDR1 and CDR2: MNHEY and SVGEGT. V was pared by 7 bases and J by 0 bases, with 3 bases of the junction left unmatched. CDR3 in amino acids: CASNPGGSYNEQFF. CDR3 nucleotide sequence: TGTGCCAGCAACCCAGGGGGCTCCTACAATGAGCAGTTCTTC.

This chain joins TRBV5-1 and TRBJ2-2; possible D gene TRBD1, 6 bases. Between the trimmed V and J ends, which lost 5 bases and 3 bases, there was a span of 14 bases. The germline V gene encodes CDR1 SGHRS and CDR2 YFSETQ. The CDR3 has 15 residues. DNA for the CDR3: TGCGCCAGCAGTCTACAGGGAGAGGACACCGGGGAGCTGTTTTTT. It yields the protein CASSLQGEDTGELFF.

This clone was counted once. This chain links TRBV18 with TRBJ2-7; TRBD1 aligns across 9 bases. V was pared by 6 bases and J by 4 bases, with 7 bases of the junction left unmatched. The CDR3 sequence is 14 residues long. CDR1 and CDR2 from the germline V gene are KGHSH and LQKENI. The CDR3 is CASSQGTGRYEQYF. In DNA form, the CDR3 reads TGTGCCAGCTCTCAGGGGACAGGGAGGTACGAGCAGTACTTC.

This chain connects TRBV6-5 to TRBJ2-1, with a weak D call TRBD1 (5 bases). Looked up from germline, CDR1 is MNHEY and CDR2 is SVGAGI. This CDR3 comprises 12 residues. Trimming took 6 bases from V and 10 from J, leaving 13 bases between them. The chain's CDR3 is CASSPTGREQFF. CDR3 DNA: TGTGCCAGCAGCCCCACAGGTCGAGAGCAGTTCTTC.

V is TRBV18 and J is TRBJ2-3; D call uncertain. The CDR3 consists of 13 residues. The germline V and J ends were trimmed by 3 bases and 0 bases, with 4 bases remaining between them. The germline CDR1 and CDR2 sequences are KGHSH and LQKENI. The chain's CDR3 is CASSPQSTDTQYF. DNA for the CDR3: TGTGCCAGCTCACCCCAAAGCACAGATACGCAGTATTTT.

This clone was recorded once. This chain links TRBV6-6 with TRBJ2-2, with 8 nucleotides matching TRBD2. The CDR3 has 15 amino acids. Germline CDR1 reads MNHNY; CDR2 reads SVGAGI (reference sequence). Unmatched junction bases numbered 4, after V lost 6 bases and J lost 1 base. CDR3 DNA: TGTGCCAGCAGCCCGGGGGGGGTGAACACCGGGGAGCTGTTTTTT. Its translation: CASSPGGVNTGELFF.

The V call is TRBV7-8, the J call TRBJ2-7; weak D call: TRBD1 (6 bases). The CDR3 runs 17 residues. V was clipped by 0 bases and J by 0 bases, with 15 bases between them. The germline CDR1 and CDR2 sequences are SGHVS and FQNEAQ. The CDR3 nucleotides are TGTGCCAGCAGCTTAGCGTCCGGGACATCGAGCTCCTACGAGCAGTACTTC. It specifies CASSLASGTSSSYEQYF.

The chain links TRBV9 to TRBJ1-2; TRBD1 matches at 7 bases. The CDR3 runs 15 residues. Per the germline V gene, CDR1 is SGDLS and CDR2 is YYNGEE. V trimming: 4 bases; J trimming: 2 bases; junction bases outside the gene matches: 8. As DNA, the CDR3 is TGTGCCAGCAGCCCCTCAGGGACAGCCAACTATGGCTACACCTTC. Encoded protein: CASSPSGTANYGYTF.

V and J are TRBV5-6 and TRBJ1-2; maybe TRBD1 (5 bases). In germline, CDR1 is SGHDT, CDR2 YYEEEE. V dropped 5 bases and J dropped 5 bases, with 16 bases sitting between them. The CDR3 runs 14 residues. The CDR3 protein is CASRPVGRTYGYTF. Written as DNA, the CDR3 is TGTGCCAGCAGGCCTGTGGGGCGCACGTATGGCTACACCTTC.

The V call is TRBV19, the J call TRBJ1-5, with TRBD1 as a possible D gene (5 bases). The CDR3 spans 13 residues. CDR1 is LNHDA, CDR2 SQIVND, per germline (reference sequence). The germline V and J ends were trimmed by 5 bases and 7 bases, with 12 bases remaining between them. DNA for the CDR3: TGTGCCAGTAGTTTCAGGGTGGACCAGCCCCAGCATTTT. Translating gives CASSFRVDQPQHF. Based on the CDR3 plus reference TRBV19 and TRBJ1-5, the full variable domain is DGGITQSPKYLFRKEGQNVTLSCEQNLNHDAMYWYRQDPGQGLRLIYYSQIVNDFQKGDIAEGYSVSREKKESFPLTVTSAQKNPTAFYLCASSFRVDQPQHFGDGTRLSIL.

This chain uses TRBV5-6 with TRBJ1-2, with 9 bases aligning to TRBD1. Germline CDR1 and CDR2: SGHDT and YYEEEE. The CDR3 extends over 14 amino acids. V shed 2 bases, J shed 5 bases, and the junction held 4 bases outside the gene matches. The CDR3 here is CASSFFDRGYGYTF. DNA for the CDR3: TGTGCCAGCAGCTTTTTTGACAGGGGGTATGGCTACACCTTC.

The rearrangement links TRBV9 to TRBJ2-1; 10 positions match TRBD2. CDR3 size: 14 residues. J lost 9 bases, V lost 3 bases, and 6 bases had no gene match. The germline V gene encodes CDR1 SGDLS and CDR2 YYNGEE. The CDR3 reads CASSGDVAGGEQFF. As DNA, the CDR3 is TGTGCCAGCAGCGGTGACGTAGCGGGAGGTGAGCAGTTCTTC. The full variable domain, with the rest looked up from reference TRBV9 and TRBJ2-1, is DSGVTQTPKHLITATGQRVTLRCSPRSGDLSVYWYQQSLDQGLQFLIQYYNGEERAKGNILERFSAQQFPDLHSELNLSSLELGDSALYFCASSGDVAGGEQFFGPGTRLTVL.

This chain links TRBV2 with TRBJ2-7, with D possibly being TRBD1 (7 bases). V dropped 7 bases and J dropped 6 bases, with 19 bases sitting between them. The germline V gene has CDR1 SNHLY and CDR2 FYNNEI. CDR3 length: 14 residues. The CDR3 coding sequence is TGTGCCAGCACCCAGGGGGGAACGAGGTCCGAGCAGTACTTC. It specifies CASTQGGTRSEQYF. Complete variable domain (other parts from reference TRBV2 and TRBJ2-7): EPEVTQTPSHQVTQMGQEVILRCVPISNHLYFYWYRQILGQKVEFLVSFYNNEISEKSEIFDDQFSVERPDGSNFTLKIRSTKLEDSAMYFCASTQGGTRSEQYFGPGTRLTVT.

This chain connects TRBV4-1 to TRBJ2-5; 9 positions agree with TRBD1. J lost 4 bases, V lost 4 bases, and 4 bases had no gene match. Germline CDR1 and CDR2: MGHRA and YSYEKL. This CDR3 is 14 amino acids long. CDR3 in amino acids: CASSRGTGRETQYF. CDR3 coding DNA: TGCGCCAGCAGCCGAGGGACAGGGAGAGAGACCCAGTACTTC.

V and J are TRBV7-8 and TRBJ2-1; 10 bases agree with TRBD1. J was trimmed by 5 bases and V by 6 bases; bases with no gene match: 10. CDR3 size: 16 residues. Looked up from germline, CDR1 is SGHVS and CDR2 is FQNEAQ. CDR3 DNA sequence: TGTGCCAGCAGAAAGGGGACAGGGGAATCCGACAATGAGCAGTTCTTC. This encodes CASRKGTGESDNEQFF.

The count of this clone is one. The chain uses TRBV5-1 and TRBJ2-3, with TRBD2 identical over 11 bases. J was trimmed by 0 bases and V by 1 base; bases with no gene match: 10. The CDR3 is 19 amino acids. The germline V gene encodes CDR1 SGHRS and CDR2 YFSETQ. The CDR3 reads CASSLRVTSGALSTDTQYF. The CDR3 DNA reads as TGCGCCAGCAGCTTGAGGGTGACTAGCGGGGCACTTAGCACAGATACGCAGTATTTT. Using reference TRBV5-1 and TRBJ2-3 for the parts outside the CDR3, the full variable domain is KAGVTQTPRYLIKTRGQQVTLSCSPISGHRSVSWYQQTPGQGLQFLFEYFSETQRNKGNFPGRFSGRQFSNSRSEMNVSTLELGDSALYLCASSLRVTSGALSTDTQYFGPGTRLTVL.

The V and J genes are TRBV5-6 and TRBJ2-3, with D possibly being TRBD1 (6 bases). The CDR3 is 15 amino acids. The V gene's germline CDR1 is SGHDT and CDR2 YYEEEE. Trimming stripped 2 bases from V and 1 base from J, with 11 bases between. The CDR3 protein is CASSFTGTGTDTQYF. DNA of the CDR3: TGTGCCAGCAGCTTTACAGGGACCGGCACAGATACGCAGTATTTT. Full variable domain (rest looked up from reference TRBV5-6 and TRBJ2-3): DAGVTQSPTHLIKTRGQQVTLRCSPKSGHDTVSWYQQALGQGPQFIFQYYEEEERQRGNFPDRFSGHQFPNYSSELNVNALLLGDSALYLCASSFTGTGTDTQYFGPGTRLTVL.

The chain combines TRBV29-1 with TRBJ1-1, with unresolved D. V lost 1 base to trimming and J lost 1 base, with 7 bases between them. Per the germline V gene, CDR1 is SQVTM and CDR2 is ANQGSEA. The CDR3 spans 13 residues. In nucleotides, the CDR3 is TGCAGCGTTGAAGTGGGCCCGAACACTGAAGCTTTCTTT. It is translated as CSVEVGPNTEAFF.

The V and J genes are TRBV12-3 or TRBV12-4 and TRBJ2-7, with D possibly matching TRBD1 (6 bases). The CDR3 spans 13 residues. V lost 6 bases, J lost 6 bases, and 15 bases lay in between. The DNA of the CDR3 is TGTGCCAGCAGGGACAGTTATGGGTCCGAGCAGTACTTC. Translation gives CASRDSYGSEQYF.

The chain is built from TRBV6-1 and TRBJ2-1; 10 positions agree with TRBD2. The length of the CDR3 is 18 residues. Germline values: CDR1 MNHNS, CDR2 SASEGT. The J segment lost 3 bases and the V segment lost 3 bases, leaving 11 bases of the junction unmatched. The CDR3 here is CASSDPSTLAGLYNEQFF. Written as DNA, the CDR3 is TGTGCCAGCAGTGATCCGTCCACACTAGCGGGGCTCTACAATGAGCAGTTCTTC.

CDR3 nucleotides: TGTGCCAGCAGCTCGGGACTAGCGGGGGGCCAAGAGACCCAGTACTTC. Translated, it gives CASSSGLAGGQETQYF. The chain employs TRBV7-2 and TRBJ2-5; 15 bases map to TRBD2. J was trimmed by 1 base and V by 4 bases; bases with no gene match: 1. The CDR3 spans 16 residues. CDR1 and CDR2 from the germline V gene are SGHTA and FQGNSA.

The chain combines TRBV7-9 with TRBJ1-1; 8 nucleotides line up with TRBD1. This CDR3 is 12 amino acids long. Germline V gene data show CDR1 as SEHNR and CDR2 as FQNEAQ (reference sequence). The J segment lost 11 bases and the V segment lost 5 bases, leaving 7 bases of the junction unmatched. CDR3 sequence reads: CASSPGQGSAFF. The DNA for the CDR3 is TGTGCCAGCAGCCCTGGACAGGGATCGGCTTTCTTT.

V and J are TRBV7-8 and TRBJ1-5; D perhaps matches TRBD1 (5 bases). Trimming shortened V by 1 base and J by 0 bases, and 16 bases separated the two germline ends. The CDR3 runs to 18 residues. Germline V gene lookup returns CDR1 SGHVS and CDR2 FQNEAQ. The CDR3 coding sequence is TGTGCCAGCAGCTTAGGATCAGGGCGCGTGGGTAGCAATCAGCCCCAGCATTTT. Translated: CASSLGSGRVGSNQPQHF. Full variable domain (outside the CDR3, taken from reference TRBV7-8 and TRBJ1-5): GAGVSQSPRYKVAKRGQDVALRCDPISGHVSLFWYQQALGQGPEFLTYFQNEAQLDKSGLPSDRFFAERPEGSVSTLKIQRTQQEDSAVYLCASSLGSGRVGSNQPQHFGDGTRLSIL.